A single sample is the source of the 8 T cell receptor beta chains below, sequenced in a study of blood T cell repertoires in COVID-19. Only in-frame clones appear in the TCRdb table, and some are missing; sequencing was by immunoSEQ multiplex PCR. The data show more than 200,000 clones, about 80% seen once. Source material: peripheral blood. These receptors all come from a man aged 50 to 60 with active or convalescent COVID-19.

The rearrangement links TRBV27 to TRBJ1-2; TRBD1 matches 8 bases. Germline CDR1 is MNHEY and CDR2 is SMNVEV (reference sequence). The V gene end was trimmed by 4 bases and the J gene end by 3 bases; junction bases not matched to a gene: 7. The CDR3 is 15 residues long. CDR3 sequence (DNA): TGTGCCAGCAGTTCTCAGGGGGCTGGGGACTATGGCTACACCTTC. It is translated as CASSSQGAGDYGYTF.

The rearrangement uses TRBV6-5 and TRBJ2-3, with a weak D call TRBD2 (6 bases). Between the trimmed V and J ends, which lost 7 bases and 2 bases, there was a span of 16 bases. The CDR3 loop spans 15 amino acids. Germline lookup yields CDR1 MNHEY and CDR2 SVGAGI. The chain's CDR3 is CASKRREEVTDTQYF. DNA of the CDR3: TGTGCCAGCAAGCGGAGGGAAGAGGTCACAGATACGCAGTATTTT.

The V gene is TRBV30, the J gene TRBJ2-1, with D perhaps TRBD1 (5 bases). The V gene lost 1 base and the J gene lost 12 bases, with 16 bases spanning the gap. Germline lookup yields CDR1 GTSNPN and CDR2 SVGIG (reference sequence). CDR3 length: 13 residues. CDR3: CAWSGTRFDGQFF. The DNA of the CDR3 is TGTGCCTGGAGTGGGACACGATTCGATGGGCAGTTCTTC.

This chain uses TRBV5-5 with TRBJ2-7; possibly TRBD1 for D (9 bases). Between the trimmed V and J ends, which lost 4 bases and 4 bases, there was a span of 18 bases. The germline V gene encodes CDR1 SGHKS and CDR2 YYEKEE (reference sequence). The CDR3 length is 15 residues. DNA of the CDR3: TGTGCCAGCAGCCGGGAGGGACAGGGACGGTACGAGCAGTACTTC. It yields the protein CASSREGQGRYEQYF. The whole variable domain, filled in from reference TRBV5-5 and TRBJ2-7, reads DAGVTQSPTHLIKTRGQQVTLRCSPISGHKSVSWYQQVLGQGPQFIFQYYEKEERGRGNFPDRFSARQFPNYSSELNVNALLLGDSALYLCASSREGQGRYEQYFGPGTRLTVT.

This clone was detected only once. V gene TRBV12-3 or TRBV12-4 combines with J gene TRBJ1-1, with D possibly matching TRBD1 (5 bases). The CDR3 covers 11 residues. Trimming removed 7 bases from V and 5 bases from J, with 8 bases in between. The CDR3: CASTRVTEAFF. Written as DNA, the CDR3 is TGTGCCAGCACCAGGGTTACTGAAGCTTTCTTT.

This chain connects TRBV28 to TRBJ1-6; D perhaps matches TRBD1 (6 bases). Between the trimmed V and J ends, which lost 8 bases and 7 bases, there was a span of 12 bases. Germline V gene data show CDR1 as MDHEN and CDR2 as SYDVKM. The CDR3 contains 13 residues. In DNA form, the CDR3 reads TGTGCCAGCGGCCGGGACAACAATTCACCCCTCCACTTT. This translates into CASGRDNNSPLHF. The whole variable domain, remainder taken from reference TRBV28 and TRBJ1-6, is DVKVTQSSRYLVKRTGEKVFLECVQDMDHENMFWYRQDPGLGLRLIYFSYDVKMKEKGDIPEGYSVSREKKERFSLILESASTNQTSMYLCASGRDNNSPLHFGNGTRLTVT.

This clone was seen a few times. The rearrangement links TRBV9 to TRBJ2-1, with D possibly being TRBD2 (6 bases). V lost 4 bases, J lost 5 bases, and 16 bases lay in between. The V gene's germline CDR1 is SGDLS and CDR2 YYNGEE. The CDR3 extends over 15 amino acids. Here the CDR3 reads CASSPWGTPNNEQFF. The CDR3 nucleotides are TGTGCCAGCAGCCCATGGGGGACTCCCAACAATGAGCAGTTCTTC. Together with reference TRBV9 and TRBJ2-1, the CDR3 gives the full variable domain: DSGVTQTPKHLITATGQRVTLRCSPRSGDLSVYWYQQSLDQGLQFLIQYYNGEERAKGNILERFSAQQFPDLHSELNLSSLELGDSALYFCASSPWGTPNNEQFFGPGTRLTVL.

The V gene is TRBV19, the J gene TRBJ2-7, with D tentatively TRBD1 (6 bases). The CDR3 covers 13 residues. V was trimmed by 7 bases and J by 0 bases, leaving 10 bases between them. Germline CDR1 and CDR2: LNHDA and SQIVND (reference sequence). Here the CDR3 reads CASKGDHSYEQYF. For the CDR3, the DNA is TGTGCCAGTAAGGGGGACCACTCCTACGAGCAGTACTTC.